These 17 T cell receptor beta chains were all obtained from the same sample, sequenced in a study of blood T cell repertoires in COVID-19. Assay used: immunoSEQ multiplex PCR; TCRdb lists only in-frame clones, some missing. Among fewer than 350,000 clones, over 75% were seen once, and the ten largest hold approximately 8.8%. Sequenced input: peripheral blood. The receptors shown here come from a man aged 18 to 29 with active or convalescent COVID-19.

V is TRBV9 and J is TRBJ2-1, with TRBD2 matching 11 bases. The V gene end was trimmed by 4 bases and the J gene end by 7 bases; junction bases not matched to a gene: 7. Germline-derived CDR1 and CDR2 are SGDLS and YYNGEE. The CDR3 is 15 residues long. CDR3 sequence: CASSPLAGGSNEQFF. CDR3 coding DNA: TGTGCCAGCAGCCCCCTAGCGGGGGGCAGTAATGAGCAGTTCTTC. The full variable domain, rest sourced from reference TRBV9 and TRBJ2-1, is DSGVTQTPKHLITATGQRVTLRCSPRSGDLSVYWYQQSLDQGLQFLIQYYNGEERAKGNILERFSAQQFPDLHSELNLSSLELGDSALYFCASSPLAGGSNEQFFGPGTRLTVL.

The V call is TRBV4-1, the J call TRBJ2-5; TRBD2 aligns across 9 bases. The CDR3 is 17 residues long. Trimming removed 5 bases from V and 9 bases from J; junction bases left unmatched: 19. CDR1 MGHRA and CDR2 YSYEKL come from the germline V gene. As DNA, the CDR3 is TGCGCCAGCAGCTCCCCCGTAGGGCGGGGGGGCCGTCAGGCCCAGTACTTC. It encodes CASSSPVGRGGRQAQYF.

J is TRBJ1-6 and V is TRBV10-3; D is possibly TRBD1 (6 bases). CDR1 is ENHRY and CDR2 is SYGVKD in the germline V gene. V lost 4 bases to trimming and J lost 13 bases, with 14 bases between them. CDR3 length: 13 amino acids. The CDR3 DNA reads TGTGCCATCAGTGGGTGGGGGGGCGAGCCCCTCCACTTT. As protein: CAISGWGGEPLHF.

This clone has only one observation. The genes are TRBV7-8 and TRBJ1-6; 11 nucleotides align to TRBD1. The CDR3 consists of 14 residues. The trim removed 5 bases at V and 10 bases at J, leaving 4 bases unmatched. Germline CDR1 is SGHVS and CDR2 is FQNEAQ. CDR3 residues: CASSPGQGASPLHF. CDR3 in DNA: TGTGCCAGCAGCCCAGGACAGGGGGCATCACCCCTCCACTTT.

V usage is TRBV19 and J usage is TRBJ2-2; D possibly corresponds to TRBD2 (6 bases). The V and J ends lost 10 bases and 7 bases respectively, with 13 bases between them. Germline CDR1 reads LNHDA; CDR2 reads SQIVND (reference sequence). The CDR3 has 12 residues. The CDR3 DNA sequence: TGTGCCACGCGCGGGGAGGTCGGGGAGCTGTTTTTT. Translated, it gives CATRGEVGELFF. Supplemented by reference TRBV19 and TRBJ2-2, the full variable domain reads DGGITQSPKYLFRKEGQNVTLSCEQNLNHDAMYWYRQDPGQGLRLIYYSQIVNDFQKGDIAEGYSVSREKKESFPLTVTSAQKNPTAFYLCATRGEVGELFFGEGSRLTVL.

The rearrangement uses TRBV6-1 and TRBJ1-2; weak D call: TRBD1 (5 bases). V lost 2 bases and J lost 5, with 12 bases in between. This CDR3 region has 14 residues. Germline V gene lookup returns CDR1 MNHNS and CDR2 SASEGT. For the CDR3, the DNA is TGTGCCAGCAGTGAACTTGGACACGGGTATGGCTACACCTTC. Translating gives CASSELGHGYGYTF.

The chain links TRBV29-1 to TRBJ1-2; TRBD1 aligns across 8 bases. Per germline, CDR1 SQVTM and CDR2 ANQGSEA. The CDR3 runs to 15 residues. The V segment lost 4 bases and the J segment 5 bases; nucleotides outside the gene matches: 12. CDR3 DNA sequence: TGCAGCGTTGGGGACGGGGGACAGGCGAGATATGGCTACACCTTC. Protein product: CSVGDGGQARYGYTF.

The chain links TRBV19 to TRBJ1-1; D gene uncertain. V dropped 7 bases and J dropped 4 bases, with 10 bases sitting between them. CDR1 and CDR2 (germline): LNHDA, SQIVND (reference sequence). The CDR3 contains 12 residues. The CDR3 coding sequence is TGTGCCAGTACCGCTTCGGGCACTGAAGCTTTCTTT. This translates into CASTASGTEAFF.

The chain has TRBV6-5 and TRBJ1-2, with 8 positions matching TRBD1. CDR1 and CDR2 from the germline V gene are MNHEY and SVGAGI. The junction had 7 bases not matched to a gene; V was cut back by 6 bases and J by 7 bases. This CDR3 is built from 13 residues. The CDR3 region is CASRPGQGRGYTF. The CDR3 nucleotides read TGTGCCAGCAGGCCCGGACAGGGACGTGGCTACACCTTC.

This clone has more than one count but fewer than ten. The V gene is TRBV3-1 (or the pseudogene TRBV3-2), the J gene TRBJ2-1; D gene uncertain. CDR1 LGHDT and CDR2 YNNKEL come from the germline V gene (reference sequence). V was pared by 0 bases and J by 0 bases, with 3 bases between. The CDR3 is 14 amino acids. Written as DNA, the CDR3 is TGTGCCAGCAGCCAAGACAGCTCCTACAATGAGCAGTTCTTC. Translation: CASSQDSSYNEQFF.

The gene calls are TRBV4-1 and TRBJ2-3; TRBD2 matches at 10 bases. CDR1 and CDR2 (germline): MGHRA, YSYEKL. The CDR3 totals 17 residues. V shed 6 bases and J 1 base; nucleotides not matched to a gene: 10. The CDR3 sequence is CASSREAGGLGTDTQYF. The CDR3 DNA reads TGCGCCAGCAGTCGTGAAGCGGGGGGGCTGGGCACAGATACGCAGTATTTT.

The CDR3 spells CASSFHYNTGELFF. CDR3 coding DNA: TGTGCCAGCAGCTTTCACTACAACACCGGGGAGCTGTTTTTT. The chain carries TRBV11-2 and TRBJ2-2; D unresolved. With 3 bases removed from V and 2 bases from J, the gap between germline ends came to 7 bases. The CDR3 extends over 14 amino acids. Germline V gene sequence: CDR1 SGHAT, CDR2 FQNNGV.

V usage is TRBV6-5 and J usage is TRBJ1-2; 7 bases are shared with TRBD1. Germline CDR1 is MNHEY and CDR2 is SVGAGI. CDR3 size: 14 residues. V lost 7 bases, J lost 4 bases, and 9 bases stayed unmatched. CDR3 loop: CASMSGGSVYGYTF. The CDR3 DNA reads as TGTGCCAGCATGTCAGGGGGATCAGTCTATGGCTACACCTTC.

The chain employs TRBV6-2 or TRBV6-3 and TRBJ2-7, with TRBD2 matching over 11 bases. Germline-derived CDR1 and CDR2 are MNHEY and SVGEGT. CDR3 length equals 16 residues. J was trimmed by 0 bases and V by 4 bases; bases with no gene match: 5. CDR3 nucleotides: TGTGCCAGCAGTTCCGGACTAGCGGGCAACTCCTACGAGCAGTACTTC. Translation: CASSSGLAGNSYEQYF.

V and J are TRBV19 and TRBJ1-5; no definite D call. V was trimmed by 4 bases and J by 9 bases, leaving 19 bases between them. Germline CDR1 reads LNHDA; CDR2 reads SQIVND (reference sequence). This CDR3 is 15 amino acids long. The CDR3 DNA is TGTGCCAGTAGTAACCCCGCACGGGTCCTGGGGCCCCAGCATTTT. Its protein is CASSNPARVLGPQHF.

The chain has TRBV7-2 and TRBJ1-1; unclear D gene. This CDR3 has 14 residues. V dropped 1 base and J dropped 5 bases, with 11 bases sitting between them. Germline V gene lookup returns CDR1 SGHTA and CDR2 FQGNSA. This CDR3 reads CASSLGGPRTEAFF. CDR3 DNA sequence: TGTGCCAGCAGCTTAGGAGGGCCCCGGACTGAAGCTTTCTTT.

V usage is TRBV5-6 and J usage is TRBJ2-7, with a possible D match to TRBD1 (5 bases). This CDR3 is built from 12 residues. The germline gives CDR1 SGHDT, CDR2 YYEEEE. V was pared by 3 bases and J by 6 bases, with 10 bases between. For the CDR3, the DNA is TGTGCCAGCAGCTCGCAGGGTGGCGAGCAGTACTTC. This sequence encodes CASSSQGGEQYF.